What follows is one TCR beta chain and its context. The antigen is not known. This sample stems from a study of Graves' ophthalmopathy and Graves' hyperthyroidism. On the study more broadly: The authors defined stable hyperthyroidism as no ophthalmopathy within 18 months of follow-up. Regarding the study as a whole: Thyroid clonotypes that were expanded above 0.001 frequency mostly also appeared in blood.

Patients in the hyperthyroidism group, adults aged 18 to 65, were newly diagnosed, under 2 months' duration. Germline-derived CDR1 and CDR2 are MNHEY and SMNVEV (reference sequence). After removal of 2 bases from V and 3 bases from J, the junction contained 12 bases not matched to a gene. There are 17 residues in the CDR3. TCR beta CDR3 amplification used RNA transcripts. RT-PCR was first run with HTBI primers, then multiplex PCR in a second round. From the multiplex PCR reads, TCRdb called clonotypes with MiXCR, one entry per CDR3 protein. The data contain 500,000 to 600,000 distinct CDR3 sequences, 35% to 45% of them singletons.

The sequence derives from an adult man with Graves' hyperthyroidism. This chain links TRBV27 with TRBJ1-2; TRBD1 agrees at 7 bases. The source material was peripheral blood or thyroid tissue (not recorded which). CDR3 in amino acids: CASSLGRQTGPYYGYTF. The CDR3 region has the DNA TGTGCCAGCAGTTTAGGACGACAGACAGGGCCCTACTATGGCTACACCTTC.